These T cell receptor beta chains were read from a single sample in a study of T cell responses to AZD1222 COVID-19 vaccine. Libraries were prepared by immunoSEQ multiplex PCR; TCRdb keeps only in-frame clonotypes and omits some of them. The sample records approximately 110,000 clones, roughly nine tenths being singletons. Sequenced here: peripheral blood, sampled on day 0 of AZD1222 vaccination. The source of these receptors is an adult in good health. The CDR3 runs from the conserved cysteine through the conserved F or W. Each record gives: J gene, clone size, V gene, D gene, CDR3 protein, CDR3 DNA. D genes are given only for firm matches. Size is stated for part of the rows, as once, few or many counts, or as a class when the clone is expanded.

TRBJ1-2 . TRBV3-1/TRBV3-2 . CASSDRLGTTNYGYTF TGTGCCAGCAGCGACCGACTGGGCACAACTAACTATGGCTACACCTTC
TRBJ1-6 . TRBV5-1 . CASSQGTADSPLHF TGCGCCAGCAGCCAAGGGACGGCCGATTCACCCCTCCACTTT
TRBJ1-4 . TRBV28 . CASSWSQGSEKLFF TGTGCCAGCAGTTGGTCCCAGGGAAGTGAAAAACTGTTTTTT
TRBJ1-1 . TRBV11-3 . CASSHSDGEAFF TGTGCCAGCAGTCACTCAGACGGTGAAGCTTTCTTT
TRBJ1-5 . TRBV15 . CATSRDRSGNQPQHF TGTGCCACCAGCAGAGATCGGTCTGGAAATCAGCCCCAGCATTTT
TRBJ1-5 . TRBV27 . CASSLSGRLRSNQPQHF TGTGCCAGCAGTTTATCAGGTCGGCTCCGTAGCAATCAGCCCCAGCATTTT
TRBJ2-2 . TRBV19 . CASSIDSSYTGELFF TGTGCCAGTAGTATAGACTCCTCATATACCGGGGAGCTGTTTTTT
TRBJ1-5 once TRBV28 . CASSLPGNSNQPQHF TGTGCCAGCAGTTTACCAGGGAACAGCAATCAGCCCCAGCATTTT
TRBJ2-3 . TRBV9 . CASSTSKTDPSTDTQYF TGTGCCAGCAGCACCTCCAAGACAGACCCTAGCACAGATACGCAGTATTTT
TRBJ1-2 . TRBV29-1 TRBD1 CSVGTGAGGYTF TGCAGCGTAGGGACAGGGGCTGGCGGCTACACCTTC
TRBJ1-1 . TRBV19 TRBD1 CASKDRVNTEAFF TGTGCCAGCAAAGACAGGGTTAACACTGAAGCTTTCTTT
TRBJ2-5 . TRBV12-5 TRBD2 CASARTSGSETQYF TGTGCTAGTGCCCGGACTAGCGGGAGTGAGACCCAGTACTTC
TRBJ2-3 . TRBV30 . CAWSDDSVSDTQYF TGTGCCTGGAGTGATGATAGTGTGTCAGATACGCAGTATTTT
TRBJ1-2 . TRBV12-5 TRBD1 CASGLLQGANYGYTF TGTGCTAGTGGTTTGCTACAGGGGGCTAACTATGGCTACACCTTC
TRBJ1-4 . TRBV5-8 TRBD1 CASSLAGTGIWEKLFF TGTGCCAGCAGCTTGGCCGGGACAGGGATTTGGGAAAAACTGTTTTTT
TRBJ1-1 . TRBV18 . CASSNGERTEAFF TGTGCCAGCTCAAATGGGGAACGCACTGAAGCTTTCTTT
TRBJ1-5 . TRBV7-2 TRBD1 CASSLWRRGRDQPQHF TGTGCCAGCAGCTTATGGAGGAGGGGGCGCGATCAGCCCCAGCATTTT
TRBJ2-7 . TRBV3-1/TRBV3-2 TRBD1 CASSPHRGSQYF TGTGCCAGCAGCCCGCACAGGGGGTCGCAGTACTTC
TRBJ1-6 once TRBV30 . CAWRRSWVNSPLHF TGTGCCTGGAGGCGGTCCTGGGTGAATTCACCCCTCCACTTT
TRBJ2-3 . TRBV13 . CASSLGLRGASTDTQYF TGTGCCAGCAGCTTAGGCCTAAGGGGGGCTAGCACAGATACGCAGTATTTT
TRBJ1-2 few TRBV29-1 . CSATEGFPNYGYTF TGCAGCGCCACTGAGGGATTTCCTAACTATGGCTACACCTTC
TRBJ2-3 once TRBV12-3/TRBV12-4 . CASSSNTDTQYF TGTGCCAGCAGCTCTAACACAGATACGCAGTATTTT
TRBJ2-3 . TRBV4-3 TRBD2 CASSQDLVGGRADTQYF TGCGCCAGCAGCCAAGATCTGGTTGGCGGGAGGGCAGATACGCAGTATTTT
TRBJ1-1 . TRBV7-3 TRBD1 CASSQGARTEAFF TGTGCCAGCAGCCAGGGGGCGCGGACTGAAGCTTTCTTT
TRBJ2-1 . TRBV28 TRBD2 CASSFPNRASGWGNEQFF TGTGCCAGCAGTTTCCCCAACAGGGCTAGCGGGTGGGGCAATGAGCAGTTCTTC
TRBJ2-7 once TRBV16 . CASSLTRDTYEQYF TGTGCCAGCAGCCTCACTCGGGACACCTACGAGCAGTACTTC
TRBJ1-4 . TRBV27 TRBD1 CASSSQGAGEKLFF TGTGCCAGCAGTTCCCAGGGGGCTGGGGAAAAACTGTTTTTT
TRBJ2-4 . TRBV15 . CATSREVDYQNIQYF TGTGCCACCAGCAGAGAGGTGGACTACCAAAACATTCAGTACTTC
TRBJ2-3 once TRBV7-2 TRBD2 CASSLGEILAGVRDTQYF TGTGCCAGCAGCTTAGGGGAAATACTAGCGGGAGTTCGGGATACGCAGTATTTT
TRBJ1-2 . TRBV2 . CASSREGTYGYTF TGTGCCAGCAGTAGAGAGGGAACCTATGGCTACACCTTC
TRBJ1-3 few TRBV4-3 . CASSQGPGGNTIYF TGCGCCAGCAGCCAAGGTCCCGGGGGAAACACCATATATTTT
TRBJ1-3 . TRBV6-1 . CASSERGRQSSGNTIYF TGTGCCAGCAGTGAACGGGGACGGCAGAGCTCTGGAAACACCATATATTTT
TRBJ2-2 . TRBV7-3 . CASSIGTSTGELFF TGTGCCAGCAGTATAGGGACTTCAACCGGGGAGCTGTTTTTT
TRBJ1-2 . TRBV27 TRBD1 CASSLSGQGYGYTF TGTGCCAGCAGTTTATCGGGACAGGGCTATGGCTACACCTTC
TRBJ2-7 once TRBV7-8 TRBD2 CASSLLTGGGPYEQYF TGTGCCAGCAGCTTACTCACCGGCGGGGGACCCTACGAGCAGTACTTC
TRBJ2-3 . TRBV19 TRBD1 CASRRQGGRDTQYF TGTGCCAGTAGAAGACAGGGGGGTAGGGATACGCAGTATTTT
TRBJ2-7 . TRBV15 TRBD2 CATTGTSGSPYEQYF TGTGCCACCACCGGGACTAGCGGGTCCCCCTACGAGCAGTACTTC
TRBJ2-5 . TRBV6-5 TRBD2 CASSPAGGAETQYF TGTGCCAGCAGCCCCGCCGGGGGGGCCGAGACCCAGTACTTC
TRBJ1-2 . TRBV12-3/TRBV12-4 . CASSLNREGFTF TGTGCCAGCAGTTTAAATCGAGAAGGGTTCACCTTC
TRBJ2-2 . TRBV21-1 . CASTVGGNTGELFF TGTGCCAGCACCGTTGGGGGGAACACCGGGGAGCTGTTTTTT
TRBJ1-2 . TRBV7-9 . CASRGNGDGYTF TGTGCCAGCAGGGGAAACGGCGATGGCTACACCTTC
TRBJ1-1 . TRBV4-1 . CASSQPDRLNTEAFF TGCGCCAGCAGCCAACCTGACCGGCTAAACACTGAAGCTTTCTTT
TRBJ1-1 . TRBV12-5 . CASGLLDGTEAFF TGTGCTAGTGGTTTGTTAGACGGCACTGAAGCTTTCTTT
TRBJ2-7 . TRBV28 TRBD1 CASSLGNRGSSYEQYF TGTGCCAGCAGTTTAGGGAACAGGGGAAGCTCCTACGAGCAGTACTTC
TRBJ2-3 . TRBV19 TRBD2 CASSQRGLTDTQYF TGTGCCAGTAGTCAGCGGGGGCTCACAGATACGCAGTATTTT